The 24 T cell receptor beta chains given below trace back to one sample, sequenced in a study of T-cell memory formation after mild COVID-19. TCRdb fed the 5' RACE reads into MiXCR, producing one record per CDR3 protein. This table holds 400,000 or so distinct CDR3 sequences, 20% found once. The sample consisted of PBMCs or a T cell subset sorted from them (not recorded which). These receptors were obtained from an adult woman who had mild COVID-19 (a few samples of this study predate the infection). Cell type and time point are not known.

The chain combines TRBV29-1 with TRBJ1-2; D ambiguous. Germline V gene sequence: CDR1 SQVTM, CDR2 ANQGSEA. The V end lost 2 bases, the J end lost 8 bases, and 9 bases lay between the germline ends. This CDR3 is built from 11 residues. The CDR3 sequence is CSVELGWGYTF. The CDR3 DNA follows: TGCAGCGTTGAACTGGGTTGGGGCTACACCTTC.

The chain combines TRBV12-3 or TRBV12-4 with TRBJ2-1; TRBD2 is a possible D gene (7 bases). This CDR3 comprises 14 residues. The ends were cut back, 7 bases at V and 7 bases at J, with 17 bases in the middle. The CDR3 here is CASTFGGPMNEQFF. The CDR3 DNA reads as TGTGCCAGCACCTTCGGGGGGCCGATGAATGAGCAGTTCTTC.

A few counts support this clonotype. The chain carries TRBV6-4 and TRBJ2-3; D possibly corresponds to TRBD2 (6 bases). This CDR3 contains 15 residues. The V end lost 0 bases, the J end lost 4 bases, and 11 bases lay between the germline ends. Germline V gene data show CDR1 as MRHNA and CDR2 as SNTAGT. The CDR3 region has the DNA TGTGCCAGCAGTGACTCTGGCGGGGAGGCAGATACGCAGTATTTT. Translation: CASSDSGGEADTQYF.

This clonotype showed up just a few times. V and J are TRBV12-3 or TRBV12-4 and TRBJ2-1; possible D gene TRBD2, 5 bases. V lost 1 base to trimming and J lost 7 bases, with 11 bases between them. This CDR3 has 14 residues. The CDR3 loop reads CASSLGGFLNEQFF. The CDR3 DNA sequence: TGTGCCAGCAGTTTAGGAGGGTTTTTGAATGAGCAGTTCTTC.

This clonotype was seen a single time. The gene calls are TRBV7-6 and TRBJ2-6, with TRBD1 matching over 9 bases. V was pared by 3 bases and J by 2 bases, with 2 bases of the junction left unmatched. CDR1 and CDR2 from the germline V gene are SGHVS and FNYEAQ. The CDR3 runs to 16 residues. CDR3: CASSLGQGPGANVLTF. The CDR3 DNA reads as TGTGCCAGCAGCTTGGGACAGGGCCCTGGGGCCAACGTCCTGACTTTC. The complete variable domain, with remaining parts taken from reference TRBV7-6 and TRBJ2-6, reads GAGVSQSPRYKVTKRGQDVALRCDPISGHVSLYWYRQALGQGPEFLTYFNYEAQQDKSGLPNDRFSAERPEGSISTLTIQRTEQRDSAMYRCASSLGQGPGANVLTFGAGSRLTVL.

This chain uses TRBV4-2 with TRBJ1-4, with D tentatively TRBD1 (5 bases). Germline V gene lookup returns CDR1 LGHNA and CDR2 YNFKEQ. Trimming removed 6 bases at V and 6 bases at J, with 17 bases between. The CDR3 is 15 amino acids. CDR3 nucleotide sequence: TGTGCCAGCAGTTCTGAGGGGAGAGGAGATGAAAAACTGTTTTTT. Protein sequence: CASSSEGRGDEKLFF.

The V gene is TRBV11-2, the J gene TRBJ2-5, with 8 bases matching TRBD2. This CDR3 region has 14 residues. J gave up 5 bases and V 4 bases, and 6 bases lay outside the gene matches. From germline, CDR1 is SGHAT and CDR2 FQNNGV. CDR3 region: CASSYGLALETQYF. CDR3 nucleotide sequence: TGTGCCAGCAGCTACGGACTAGCTTTGGAGACCCAGTACTTC.

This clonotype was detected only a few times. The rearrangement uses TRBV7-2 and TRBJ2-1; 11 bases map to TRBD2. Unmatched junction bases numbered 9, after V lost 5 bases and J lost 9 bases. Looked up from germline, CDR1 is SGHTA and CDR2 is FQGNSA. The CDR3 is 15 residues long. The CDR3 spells CASSPGGSGRGEQFF. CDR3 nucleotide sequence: TGTGCCAGCAGCCCCGGGGGTAGCGGGAGGGGTGAGCAGTTCTTC.

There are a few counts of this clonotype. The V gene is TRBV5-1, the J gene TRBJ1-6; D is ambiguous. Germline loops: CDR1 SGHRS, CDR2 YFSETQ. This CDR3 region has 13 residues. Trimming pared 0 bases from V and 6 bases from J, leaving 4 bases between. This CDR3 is CASSLVPNSPLHF. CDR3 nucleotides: TGCGCCAGCAGCTTGGTCCCTAATTCACCCCTCCACTTT. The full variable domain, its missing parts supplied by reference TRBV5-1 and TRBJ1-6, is KAGVTQTPRYLIKTRGQQVTLSCSPISGHRSVSWYQQTPGQGLQFLFEYFSETQRNKGNFPGRFSGRQFSNSRSEMNVSTLELGDSALYLCASSLVPNSPLHFGNGTRLTVT.

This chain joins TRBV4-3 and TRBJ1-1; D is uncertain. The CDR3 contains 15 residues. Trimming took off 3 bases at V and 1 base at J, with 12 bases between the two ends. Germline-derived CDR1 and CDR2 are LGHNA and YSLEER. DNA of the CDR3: TGCGCCAGCAGCCAGGATGCCGGGCCGAACACTGAAGCTTTCTTT. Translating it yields CASSQDAGPNTEAFF.

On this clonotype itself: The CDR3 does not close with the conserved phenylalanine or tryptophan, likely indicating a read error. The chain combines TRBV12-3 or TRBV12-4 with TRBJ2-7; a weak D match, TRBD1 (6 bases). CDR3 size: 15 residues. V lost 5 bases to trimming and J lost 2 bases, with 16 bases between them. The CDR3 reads CASSSRQVGTYEQYL. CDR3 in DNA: TGTGCCAGCAGTAGCAGACAGGTGGGCACCTACGAGCAGTACTTA.

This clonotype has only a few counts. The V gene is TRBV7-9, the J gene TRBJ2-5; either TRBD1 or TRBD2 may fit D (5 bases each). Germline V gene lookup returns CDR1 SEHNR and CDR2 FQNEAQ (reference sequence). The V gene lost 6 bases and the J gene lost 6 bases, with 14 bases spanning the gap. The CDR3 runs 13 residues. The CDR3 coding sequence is TGTGCCAGCAGATACGACAGCGGCCAGACCCAGTACTTC. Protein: CASRYDSGQTQYF. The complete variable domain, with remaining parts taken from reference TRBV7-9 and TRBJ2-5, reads DTGVSQNPRHKITKRGQNVTFRCDPISEHNRLYWYRQTLGQGPEFLTYFQNEAQLEKSRLLSDRFSAERPKGSFSTLEIQRTEQGDSAMYLCASRYDSGQTQYFGPGTRLLVL.

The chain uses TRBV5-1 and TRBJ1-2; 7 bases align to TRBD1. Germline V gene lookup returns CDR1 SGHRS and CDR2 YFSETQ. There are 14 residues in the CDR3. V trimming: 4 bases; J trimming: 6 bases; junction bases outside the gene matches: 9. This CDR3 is CASSPDRALNGYTF. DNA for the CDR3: TGCGCCAGCAGCCCCGACAGGGCTCTTAATGGCTACACCTTC.

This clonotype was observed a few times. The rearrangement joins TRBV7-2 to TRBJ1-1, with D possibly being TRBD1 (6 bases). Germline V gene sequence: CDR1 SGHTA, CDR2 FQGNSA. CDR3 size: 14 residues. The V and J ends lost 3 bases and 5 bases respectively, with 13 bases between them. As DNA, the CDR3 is TGTGCCAGCAGCTTCGGGGGCGGCATTACTGAAGCTTTCTTT. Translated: CASSFGGGITEAFF.

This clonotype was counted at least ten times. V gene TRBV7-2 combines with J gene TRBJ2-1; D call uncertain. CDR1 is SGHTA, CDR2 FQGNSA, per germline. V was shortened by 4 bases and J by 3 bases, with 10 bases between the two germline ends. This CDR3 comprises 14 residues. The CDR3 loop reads CASSSRTGYNEQFF. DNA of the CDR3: TGTGCCAGCAGCTCCCGGACGGGCTACAATGAGCAGTTCTTC.

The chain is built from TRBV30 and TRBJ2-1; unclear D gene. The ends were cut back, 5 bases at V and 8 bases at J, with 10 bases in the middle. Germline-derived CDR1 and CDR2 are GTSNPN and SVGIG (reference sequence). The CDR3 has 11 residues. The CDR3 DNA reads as TGTGCCTGGGAAACGTGGCATGAGCAGTTCTTC. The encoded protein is CAWETWHEQFF. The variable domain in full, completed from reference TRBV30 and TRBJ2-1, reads SQTIHQWPATLVQPVGSPLSLECTVEGTSNPNLYWYRQAAGRGLQLLFYSVGIGQISSEVPQNLSASRPQDRQFILSSKKLLLSDSGFYLCAWETWHEQFFGPGTRLTVL.

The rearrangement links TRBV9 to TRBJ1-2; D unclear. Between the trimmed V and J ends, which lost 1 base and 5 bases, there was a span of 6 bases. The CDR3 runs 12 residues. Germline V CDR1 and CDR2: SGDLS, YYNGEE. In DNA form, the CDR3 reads TGTGCCAGCAGCGTAAACGGGTATGGCTACACCTTC. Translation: CASSVNGYGYTF. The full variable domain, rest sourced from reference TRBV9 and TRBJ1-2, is DSGVTQTPKHLITATGQRVTLRCSPRSGDLSVYWYQQSLDQGLQFLIQYYNGEERAKGNILERFSAQQFPDLHSELNLSSLELGDSALYFCASSVNGYGYTFGSGTRLTVV.

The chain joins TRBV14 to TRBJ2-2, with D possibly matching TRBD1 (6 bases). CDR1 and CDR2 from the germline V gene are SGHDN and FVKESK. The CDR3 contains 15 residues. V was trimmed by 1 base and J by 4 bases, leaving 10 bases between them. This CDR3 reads CASSQGIRGTGELFF. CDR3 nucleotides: TGTGCCAGCAGCCAAGGAATCAGGGGCACCGGGGAGCTGTTTTTT.

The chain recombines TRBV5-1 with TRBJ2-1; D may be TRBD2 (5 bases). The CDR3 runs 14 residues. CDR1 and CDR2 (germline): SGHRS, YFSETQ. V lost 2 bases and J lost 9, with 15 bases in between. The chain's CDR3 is CASSLMTTTIEQFF. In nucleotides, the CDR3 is TGCGCCAGCAGCTTAATGACTACTACAATTGAGCAGTTCTTC.

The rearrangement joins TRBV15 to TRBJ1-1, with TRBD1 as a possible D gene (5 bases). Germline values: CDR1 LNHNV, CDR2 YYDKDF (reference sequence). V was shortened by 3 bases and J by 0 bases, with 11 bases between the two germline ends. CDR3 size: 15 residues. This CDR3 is CATSRGGALNTEAFF. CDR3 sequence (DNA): TGTGCCACCAGCAGGGGCGGGGCCCTGAACACTGAAGCTTTCTTT.

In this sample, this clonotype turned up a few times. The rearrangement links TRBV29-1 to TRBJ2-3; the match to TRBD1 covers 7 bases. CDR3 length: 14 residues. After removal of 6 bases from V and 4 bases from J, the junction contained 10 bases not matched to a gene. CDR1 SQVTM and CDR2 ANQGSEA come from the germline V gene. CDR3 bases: TGCAGCGTCATCCGCCGACAGGGCCCAGATACGCAGTATTTT. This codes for CSVIRRQGPDTQYF.

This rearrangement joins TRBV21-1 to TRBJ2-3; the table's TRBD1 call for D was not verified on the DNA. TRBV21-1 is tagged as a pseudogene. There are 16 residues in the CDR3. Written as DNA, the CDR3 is TGTGCCAGCACATCCCGCGGGGGGACAGGGATAGATACGCAGTATTTT. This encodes CASTSRGGTGIDTQYF.

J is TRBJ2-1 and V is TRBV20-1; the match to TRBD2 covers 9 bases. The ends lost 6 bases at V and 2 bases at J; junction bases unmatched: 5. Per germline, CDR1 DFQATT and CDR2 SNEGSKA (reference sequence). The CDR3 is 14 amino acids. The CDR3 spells CSAAKRGAYNEQFF. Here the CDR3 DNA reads TGCAGTGCCGCTAAGCGGGGGGCCTACAATGAGCAGTTCTTC.

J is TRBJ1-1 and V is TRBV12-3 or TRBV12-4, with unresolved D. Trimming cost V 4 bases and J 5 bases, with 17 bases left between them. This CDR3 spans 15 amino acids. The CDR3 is CASSSPLRGETEAFF. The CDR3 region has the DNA TGTGCCAGCAGTTCCCCCCTGAGAGGCGAAACTGAAGCTTTCTTT.